Following are 3 T cell receptor beta chains from one sample sequenced in a study of shared clonotypes between healthy human individuals (dated by TCRdb to 2018 to 2021). The library was obtained by the immunoSEQ multiplex PCR assay. TCRdb holds this immuneACCESS table with in-frame rearrangements only. Some clones are missing; in checked studies, unresolved V genes explain under half, and the rest has no known cause. For this sample the table gives more than 1,200,000 clones, of which approximately 98.5% were detected only once. The ten largest clones capture 0.36% of the sample. Sequencing was performed on naive CD4+ T cells sorted from blood. The sample's cell subset or site label, in plain terms: CD45RA+ positively selected. The receptors here all came from a man aged 30 to 45 in good health.

Concerning this clone itself: Other DNA sequences in this specimen translate into the identical CDR3. This rearrangement joins TRBV5-4 to TRBJ2-7, with a tentative D call TRBD1 (6 bases). The CDR3 consists of 14 residues. V lost 4 bases, J lost 0 bases, and 11 bases lay in between. Germline CDR1 and CDR2: SGHNT and YYREEE (reference sequence). The CDR3 here is CASSLRDISYEQYF. CDR3 DNA sequence: TGTGCCAGCAGCCTAAGGGACATCTCCTACGAGCAGTACTTC.

As concerns this clone: Other DNA sequences of this sample code for an identical CDR3. The rearrangement links TRBV28 to TRBJ2-1, with D unclear. CDR1 is MDHEN, CDR2 SYDVKM, per germline. The CDR3 runs 14 residues. The V gene lost 3 bases and the J gene lost 0 bases, with 6 bases spanning the gap. CDR3 nucleotide sequence: TGTGCCAGCAGTTTGGTTTCCTCCTACAATGAGCAGTTCTTC. It encodes CASSLVSSYNEQFF.

The rearrangement joins TRBV7-2 to TRBJ2-5; 13 bases match TRBD2. The CDR3 sequence is 17 residues long. CDR1 is SGHTA and CDR2 is FQGNSA in the germline V gene. V shed 4 bases, J shed 5 bases, and the junction held 10 bases outside the gene matches. CDR3: CASSWILGLAGRETQYF. The CDR3 bases are TGTGCCAGCAGCTGGATACTGGGACTAGCGGGAAGGGAGACCCAGTACTTC.